One sample yielded the 26 T cell receptor beta chains listed below, sequenced in a study of T cells in tumors after PD-1 blockade. TCRdb keeps only in-frame clones here, not all; method: immunoSEQ multiplex PCR. The profile shows about 34,000 clones, 73% of them singletons. Sample: PBMCs, taken after anti-PD-1 treatment. Receptor source: a human donor with basal cell carcinoma.

The rearrangement joins TRBV30 to TRBJ2-3, with 10 bases aligning to TRBD2. Per the germline V gene, CDR1 is GTSNPN and CDR2 is SVGIG (reference sequence). The CDR3 runs 16 residues. Losses at the gene ends were 7 bases for V and 1 base for J; bases not matched to a gene: 11. Here the CDR3 DNA reads TGTGCCTTTTTCGAAGCGGGAGGGCCTCGCACAGATACGCAGTATTTT. It is translated as CAFFEAGGPRTDTQYF.

This clone was detected a few times. The chain combines TRBV11-1 with TRBJ2-7; a weak D match, TRBD2 (6 bases). CDR1 SGHAT and CDR2 FQDESV come from the germline V gene (reference sequence). This CDR3 region has 12 residues. V lost 4 bases and J lost 6, with 10 bases in between. The CDR3 region is CASSSLAPEQYF. Written as DNA, the CDR3 is TGTGCCAGCAGCTCACTAGCACCCGAGCAGTACTTC.

This clone was detected once. The chain employs TRBV5-8 and TRBJ1-2, with a possible D match to TRBD1 (5 bases). Germline values: CDR1 SGHTS, CDR2 YDEGEE. This CDR3 is built from 17 residues. The V end was cut by 4 bases, the J end by 2 bases, with 21 bases between. The CDR3, as DNA: TGTGCCAGCAGCCCCGAACGACCGGGAAACAGGAACTATGGCTACACCTTC. Encoded protein: CASSPERPGNRNYGYTF. Filled out from reference TRBV5-8 and TRBJ1-2, the complete variable domain reads EAGVTQSPTHLIKTRGQQATLRCSPISGHTSVYWYQQALGLGLQFLLWYDEGEERNRGNFPPRFSGRQFPNYSSELNVNALELEDSALYLCASSPERPGNRNYGYTFGSGTRLTVV.

This clone was counted between two and nine times. J is TRBJ2-3 and V is TRBV29-1; 10 bases map to TRBD2. CDR3 length equals 15 residues. The V segment lost 6 bases and the J segment 2 bases; nucleotides outside the gene matches: 8. The V gene's germline CDR1 is SQVTM and CDR2 ANQGSEA. This chain's CDR3 is CSVAALAGDTDTQYF. The CDR3, as DNA: TGCAGCGTCGCTGCCCTAGCGGGGGACACAGATACGCAGTATTTT.

The chain carries TRBV6-2 or TRBV6-3 and TRBJ1-2; D gene ambiguous. The CDR3 runs to 11 residues. V was trimmed by 4 bases and J by 3 bases, leaving 3 bases between them. The germline gives CDR1 MNHEY, CDR2 SVGEGT. The CDR3 DNA is TGTGCCAGCAGTTTCCACTATGGCTACACCTTC. It specifies CASSFHYGYTF.

J is TRBJ2-7 and V is TRBV7-3; no clear D. Germline loops: CDR1 SGHTA, CDR2 FQGTGA. The CDR3 covers 14 residues. V lost 5 bases, J lost 7 bases, and 18 bases lay in between. Here the CDR3 DNA reads TGTGCCAGCAGCCCCACGGGCCCCCTGGGGGAGCAGTACTTC. It translates to CASSPTGPLGEQYF.

The gene calls are TRBV4-2 and TRBJ1-5; D possibly corresponds to TRBD1 (6 bases). The V and J ends lost 4 bases and 6 bases respectively, with 19 bases between them. Germline CDR1 is LGHNA and CDR2 is YNFKEQ. The CDR3 has 16 residues. The CDR3 reads CASSPVSGGGGQPQHF. Written as DNA, the CDR3 is TGTGCCAGCAGCCCTGTGTCCGGGGGCGGAGGTCAGCCCCAGCATTTT.

CDR3 nucleotide sequence: TGTGCCAGCAGCCTACTGGGACTAGCGGGAGCCGGGGAGCAGTACTTC. Its translation: CASSLLGLAGAGEQYF. The chain combines TRBV5-4 with TRBJ2-7; 14 nucleotides match TRBD2. This CDR3 contains 16 residues. Trimming at V came to 4 bases and at J to 7 bases, leaving 10 bases not matched to a gene. The germline CDR1 and CDR2 sequences are SGHNT and YYREEE (reference sequence).

The chain joins TRBV4-1 to TRBJ2-4; D call uncertain. The CDR3 loop spans 18 amino acids. Per germline, CDR1 MGHRA and CDR2 YSYEKL. The V end was cut by 4 bases, the J end by 2 bases, with 21 bases between. In DNA form, the CDR3 reads TGCGCCAGCAGCCCCCATCTGATCGGCCTAGATCCCAAAAACATTCAGTACTTC. It specifies CASSPHLIGLDPKNIQYF.

The rearrangement joins TRBV30 to TRBJ1-5; D possibly corresponds to TRBD1 (5 bases). The CDR3 is 15 residues long. Per germline, CDR1 GTSNPN and CDR2 SVGIG (reference sequence). The V and J ends lost 0 bases and 7 bases respectively, with 16 bases between them. The CDR3 nucleotides are TGTGCCTGGAGTGTCAAGCAATTGGGGGGGCAGCCCCAGCATTTT. Protein: CAWSVKQLGGQPQHF.

This chain links TRBV5-8 with TRBJ1-2, with TRBD1 as a possible D gene (6 bases). The CDR3 runs to 15 residues. Germline V gene data show CDR1 as SGHTS and CDR2 as YDEGEE. V was pared by 2 bases and J by 4 bases, with 15 bases between. CDR3 coding DNA: TGTGCCAGCAGCTTTGGTAGCTCCAGGGGCTATGGCTACACCTTC. This translates into CASSFGSSRGYGYTF.

This clone occurred a few times. The chain joins TRBV24-1 to TRBJ2-2, with a weak D call TRBD2 (5 bases). The V gene lost 8 bases and the J gene lost 1 base, with 13 bases spanning the gap. CDR3 length: 15 amino acids. CDR1 and CDR2 from the germline V gene are KGHDR and SFDVKD. The CDR3 DNA is TGTGCCACCATGCCGGGATCAGGGAACACCGGGGAGCTGTTTTTT. Translating it yields CATMPGSGNTGELFF.

The chain joins TRBV6-2 or TRBV6-3 to TRBJ2-3; D not resolved. There are 14 residues in the CDR3. From germline, CDR1 is MNHEY and CDR2 SVGEGT. The V and J ends lost 5 bases and 1 base respectively, with 10 bases between them. CDR3 loop: CASSLGSGTDTQYF. The DNA for the CDR3 is TGTGCCAGCAGTCTGGGGTCGGGCACAGATACGCAGTATTTT.

The chain has TRBV30 and TRBJ2-1; TRBD1 aligns across 9 bases. The V gene end was trimmed by 0 bases and the J gene end by 10 bases; junction bases not matched to a gene: 4. This CDR3 contains 13 residues. Germline V gene lookup returns CDR1 GTSNPN and CDR2 SVGIG (reference sequence). The CDR3 loop is CAWSVRGTGEQFF. As DNA, the CDR3 is TGTGCCTGGAGTGTAAGGGGGACAGGGGAGCAGTTCTTC.

This chain links TRBV30 with TRBJ1-6; TRBD1 matches at 7 bases. CDR3 size: 14 residues. The V gene end was trimmed by 1 base and the J gene end by 10 bases; junction bases not matched to a gene: 7. In germline, CDR1 is GTSNPN, CDR2 SVGIG (reference sequence). The CDR3 spells CAWSAETGRSPLHF. CDR3 bases: TGTGCCTGGAGTGCCGAGACAGGGCGATCACCCCTCCACTTT. Full variable domain (remainder filled in from reference TRBV30 and TRBJ1-6): SQTIHQWPATLVQPVGSPLSLECTVEGTSNPNLYWYRQAAGRGLQLLFYSVGIGQISSEVPQNLSASRPQDRQFILSSKKLLLSDSGFYLCAWSAETGRSPLHFGNGTRLTVT.

This clone was counted only a few times. The rearrangement links TRBV28 to TRBJ2-1; 13 nucleotides match TRBD2. The CDR3 is made up of 15 amino acids. Trimming at V came to 6 bases and at J to 6 bases, leaving 5 bases not matched to a gene. Germline V gene sequence: CDR1 MDHEN, CDR2 SYDVKM. The CDR3 DNA sequence: TGTGCCAGCAGACTCGGACTAGCGGGAGTCAATGAGCAGTTCTTC. It translates to CASRLGLAGVNEQFF. The full variable domain, its missing parts supplied by reference TRBV28 and TRBJ2-1, is DVKVTQSSRYLVKRTGEKVFLECVQDMDHENMFWYRQDPGLGLRLIYFSYDVKMKEKGDIPEGYSVSREKKERFSLILESASTNQTSMYLCASRLGLAGVNEQFFGPGTRLTVL.

This rearrangement joins TRBV5-1 to TRBJ1-3; no clear D. The CDR3 runs 15 residues. Per germline, CDR1 SGHRS and CDR2 YFSETQ. Between the trimmed V and J ends, which lost 5 bases and 0 bases, there was a span of 12 bases. As DNA, the CDR3 is TGCGCCAGCAGTTACACCTCGAGCTCTGGAAACACCATATATTTT. It codes for CASSYTSSSGNTIYF. The variable domain in full, with the rest retrieved from reference TRBV5-1 and TRBJ1-3, is KAGVTQTPRYLIKTRGQQVTLSCSPISGHRSVSWYQQTPGQGLQFLFEYFSETQRNKGNFPGRFSGRQFSNSRSEMNVSTLELGDSALYLCASSYTSSSGNTIYFGEGSWLTVV.

This clone was seen a few times. The chain links TRBV2 to TRBJ1-5; 8 nucleotides agree with TRBD1. The CDR3 extends over 14 amino acids. The junction had 5 bases not matched to a gene; V was cut back by 3 bases and J by 7 bases. Germline values: CDR1 SNHLY, CDR2 FYNNEI. CDR3 DNA sequence: TGTGCCAGCAGTGACGACAGGGGAAAACAGCCCCAGCATTTT. It is translated as CASSDDRGKQPQHF.

This clone came up a few times. V gene TRBV11-3 combines with J gene TRBJ1-6; TRBD1 might be the D (5 bases). This CDR3 is built from 12 residues. CDR1 and CDR2 from the germline V gene are SGHNT and YENEEA. V was clipped by 5 bases and J by 9 bases, with 8 bases between them. Written as DNA, the CDR3 is TGTGCCAGCAGCGTGGGGGGTTCACCCCTCCACTTT. Its translation: CASSVGGSPLHF. The full variable domain, its missing parts supplied by reference TRBV11-3 and TRBJ1-6, is EAGVVQSPRYKIIEKKQPVAFWCNPISGHNTLYWYLQNLGQGPELLIRYENEEAVDDSQLPKDRFSAERLKGVDSTLKIQPAELGDSAVYLCASSVGGSPLHFGNGTRLTVT.

The rearrangement joins TRBV7-6 to TRBJ1-4; a possible D gene is TRBD1 (6 bases). CDR3 length equals 15 residues. Deletions cut 4 bases from V and 8 bases from J, with 17 bases between. The germline gives CDR1 SGHVS, CDR2 FNYEAQ. In DNA form, the CDR3 reads TGTGCCAGCAGCTCCCAGCCGGGGGCGGAGGAAAAACTGTTTTTT. Amino acids: CASSSQPGAEEKLFF.

In its sample, this clone was seen once. The chain uses TRBV7-8 and TRBJ2-2; unclear D gene. The V end was cut by 5 bases, the J end by 4 bases, with 8 bases between. This CDR3 is 13 amino acids long. Germline lookup yields CDR1 SGHVS and CDR2 FQNEAQ. Here the CDR3 reads CASSESGTGELFF. CDR3 coding DNA: TGTGCCAGCAGCGAGTCGGGCACCGGGGAGCTGTTTTTT.

The rearrangement joins TRBV5-8 to TRBJ1-2; tentative D call: TRBD1 (6 bases). V was trimmed by 6 bases and J by 8 bases, leaving 17 bases between them. The V gene's germline CDR1 is SGHTS and CDR2 YDEGEE. This CDR3 region has 13 residues. The CDR3 nucleotides are TGTGCCAGCACCCCTGGGGGGCGCAGGGGCTACACCTTC. It codes for CASTPGGRRGYTF.

There are a few counts of this clone. The CDR3 is CASSIEVKNQPQHF. In nucleotides, the CDR3 is TGTGCCAGTAGTATAGAAGTCAAGAATCAGCCCCAGCATTTT. The chain combines TRBV19 with TRBJ1-5; D remains unclear. The germline V gene has CDR1 LNHDA and CDR2 SQIVND (reference sequence). The CDR3 sequence is 14 residues long. V gave up 0 bases and J gave up 4 bases, with 7 bases separating them. Using reference TRBV19 and TRBJ1-5 for the parts outside the CDR3, the full variable domain is DGGITQSPKYLFRKEGQNVTLSCEQNLNHDAMYWYRQDPGQGLRLIYYSQIVNDFQKGDIAEGYSVSREKKESFPLTVTSAQKNPTAFYLCASSIEVKNQPQHFGDGTRLSIL.

CDR3 region: CASRPTSGSFNEQFF. CDR3 nucleotide sequence: TGCGCCAGCAGACCTACTAGCGGGAGTTTCAATGAGCAGTTCTTC. The V and J genes are TRBV5-1 and TRBJ2-1; TRBD2 matches at 11 bases. Trimming took 5 bases from V and 6 from J; bases not matched to a gene: 7. The CDR3 is 15 amino acids. The germline V gene encodes CDR1 SGHRS and CDR2 YFSETQ.

The chain joins TRBV3-1 (or the pseudogene TRBV3-2) to TRBJ2-3; no reliable D call. Per the germline V gene, CDR1 is LGHDT and CDR2 is YNNKEL (reference sequence). Trimming took 1 base from V and 4 from J, leaving 9 bases between them. The CDR3 is 14 residues long. The CDR3 DNA reads as TGTGCCAGCAGCCAAGGTAGCTTTCCAGATACGCAGTATTTT. This translates into CASSQGSFPDTQYF.

The sample holds a few counts of this clone. This chain connects TRBV10-2 to TRBJ1-4, with D possibly matching TRBD1 (5 bases). The CDR3 runs to 17 residues. With 6 bases removed from V and 1 base from J, the gap between germline ends came to 18 bases. CDR1 is WSHSY, CDR2 SAAADI, per germline. CDR3 region: CASSRDLARRTNEKLFF. The CDR3 DNA follows: TGCGCCAGCAGCCGGGACCTAGCCCGAAGAACTAATGAAAAACTGTTTTTT.